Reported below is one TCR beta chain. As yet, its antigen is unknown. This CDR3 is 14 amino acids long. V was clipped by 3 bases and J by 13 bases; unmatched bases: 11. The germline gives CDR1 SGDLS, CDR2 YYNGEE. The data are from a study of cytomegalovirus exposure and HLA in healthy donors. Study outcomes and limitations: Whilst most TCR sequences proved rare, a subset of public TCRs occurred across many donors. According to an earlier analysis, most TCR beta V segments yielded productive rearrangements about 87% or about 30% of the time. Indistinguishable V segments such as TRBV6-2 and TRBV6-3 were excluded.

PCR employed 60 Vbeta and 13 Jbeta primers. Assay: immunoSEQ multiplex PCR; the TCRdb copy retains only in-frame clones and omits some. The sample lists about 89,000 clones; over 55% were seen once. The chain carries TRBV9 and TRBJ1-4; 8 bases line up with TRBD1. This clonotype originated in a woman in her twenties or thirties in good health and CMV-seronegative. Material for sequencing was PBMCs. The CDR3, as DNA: TGTGCCAGCAGCGGGCCGACAGGGGCCCCCCGACTGTTTTTT. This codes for CASSGPTGAPRLFF.